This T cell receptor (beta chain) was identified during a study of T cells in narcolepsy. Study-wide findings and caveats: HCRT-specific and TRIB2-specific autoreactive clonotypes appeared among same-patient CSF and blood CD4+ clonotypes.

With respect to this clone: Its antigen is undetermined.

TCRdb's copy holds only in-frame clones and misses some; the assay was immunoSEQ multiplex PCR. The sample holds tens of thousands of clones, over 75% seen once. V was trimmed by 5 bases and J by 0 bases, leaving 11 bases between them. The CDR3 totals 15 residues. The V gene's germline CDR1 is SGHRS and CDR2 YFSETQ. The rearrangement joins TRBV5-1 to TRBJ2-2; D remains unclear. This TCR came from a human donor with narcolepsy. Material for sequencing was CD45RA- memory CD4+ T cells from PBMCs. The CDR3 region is CASRTRAANTGELFF. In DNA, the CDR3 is TGCGCCAGCAGGACAAGGGCGGCGAACACCGGGGAGCTGTTTTTT.